A single sample is the source of the 24 T cell receptor beta chains below, sequenced in a study of T cell responses to AZD1222 COVID-19 vaccine (dated by TCRdb to about 2021). Receptors were amplified or captured by the immunoSEQ multiplex PCR assay. TCRdb stores this immuneACCESS table with in-frame sequences only. Part of the clones is absent; in the studies checked, under half of the shortfall reflects unresolved V genes, and no reason is known for the rest. The sample data list 100,000 to 150,000 clones, and 80% to 90% of these were observed just once. The ten largest clones capture 8.5% to 14% of the sample. The time point label here, explained by the study, means: baseline before first vaccination. The treatment or condition label on this specimen signifies: meningococcal conjugate vaccine given as trial control. This specimen was peripheral blood, taken on day 0 of MenACWY control vaccination. These receptors originate from an adult in good health.

The chain uses TRBV11-3 and TRBJ1-1; weak D call: TRBD1 (5 bases). Germline V gives CDR1 SGHNT, CDR2 YENEEA. The CDR3 length is 15 residues. V was trimmed by 4 bases and J by 0 bases, leaving 12 bases between them. The CDR3 sequence: CASSSSTGMNTEAFF. The CDR3 bases are TGTGCCAGCAGCTCCTCTACAGGTATGAACACTGAAGCTTTCTTT.

V usage is TRBV10-3 and J usage is TRBJ1-3; D unresolved. Germline assignment: CDR1 ENHRY and CDR2 SYGVKD. The V end lost 0 bases, the J end lost 0 bases, and 6 bases lay between the germline ends. The CDR3 contains 15 residues. The CDR3 sequence: CAISESWGSGNTIYF. CDR3 DNA sequence: TGTGCCATCAGTGAGTCTTGGGGCTCTGGAAACACCATATATTTT.

This chain joins TRBV5-3 and TRBJ2-1; D may correspond to TRBD1 or TRBD2 (6 bases each). TRBV5-3 is an ORF for which the function is uncertain. V was cut by 6 bases and J by 0 bases, with 37 bases left in between. The CDR3 covers 23 residues. The CDR3 sequence: CARISVLQKGGKVKYRSYNEQFF. CDR3 coding DNA: TGTGCCAGAATCTCGGTCTTACAGAAAGGGGGGAAAGTAAAGTACCGCTCCTACAATGAGCAGTTCTTC.

This clone appeared a single time. The V call is TRBV5-1, the J call TRBJ2-7; the D is unclear. Germline CDR1 is SGHRS and CDR2 is YFSETQ. The CDR3 runs 15 residues. Trimming cost V 0 bases and J 2 bases, with 12 bases left between them. The DNA of the CDR3 is TGCGCCAGCAGCTTGGATGGGGAAGGACCCTACGAGCAGTACTTC. It codes for CASSLDGEGPYEQYF.

V usage is TRBV6-5 and J usage is TRBJ2-1, with TRBD2 matching over 11 bases. The CDR3 has 14 residues. Germline CDR1 and CDR2: MNHEY and SVGAGI. The trim removed 4 bases at V and 6 bases at J, leaving 2 bases unmatched. The CDR3 DNA reads TGTGCCAGCAGTTCGACTAGCGGGACCAATGAGCAGTTCTTC. Its protein product is CASSSTSGTNEQFF.

This rearrangement joins TRBV7-9 to TRBJ2-7; tentative D call: TRBD1 (6 bases). The germline V gene encodes CDR1 SEHNR and CDR2 FQNEAQ (reference sequence). Trimming left V 3 bases short and J 3 bases short, with 21 bases between. This CDR3 comprises 17 residues. The CDR3 loop is CASSLRGFTDRNYEQYF. The CDR3 nucleotides are TGTGCCAGCAGCTTGAGGGGGTTTACTGACAGGAACTACGAGCAGTACTTC.

V and J are TRBV11-2 and TRBJ1-1; D is perhaps TRBD1 (5 bases). Trimming took off 5 bases at V and 0 bases at J, with 13 bases between the two ends. CDR3 length: 15 residues. Germline V gene data show CDR1 as SGHAT and CDR2 as FQNNGV. The CDR3 here is CASSPRDDMNTEAFF. CDR3 nucleotides: TGTGCCAGCAGCCCCCGGGACGACATGAACACTGAAGCTTTCTTT.

V is TRBV5-6 and J is TRBJ2-1, with D hard to call. Per germline, CDR1 SGHDT and CDR2 YYEEEE. The CDR3 sequence is 12 residues long. Deletions cut 0 bases from V and 10 bases from J, with 8 bases between. In nucleotides, the CDR3 is TGTGCCAGCAGCTTGGGTCAGATAGAGCAGTTCTTC. Translation gives CASSLGQIEQFF.

The chain has TRBV5-6 and TRBJ1-2; no firm D call. The CDR3 consists of 17 residues. V shed 2 bases and J shed 0 bases, with 17 bases lying between them. Per germline, CDR1 SGHDT and CDR2 YYEEEE. The CDR3 region has the DNA TGTGCCAGCAGCTTCCGTCGGACGGGAGAAACTAACTATGGCTACACCTTC. Amino acids: CASSFRRTGETNYGYTF.

CDR3 residues: CASSHTGTPQETQYF. CDR3 coding DNA: TGTGCCAGCAGCCACACCGGGACACCTCAAGAGACCCAGTACTTC. The V and J genes are TRBV3-1 (or the pseudogene TRBV3-2) and TRBJ2-5; a weak D match, TRBD1 (6 bases). Germline loops: CDR1 LGHDT, CDR2 YNNKEL (reference sequence). V was shortened by 3 bases and J by 2 bases, with 13 bases between the two germline ends. The CDR3 runs to 15 residues.

The chain uses TRBV4-3 and TRBJ2-7, with D perhaps matching TRBD2 (6 bases). Germline-derived CDR1 and CDR2 are LGHNA and YSLEER. Trimming took 2 bases from V and 3 from J, leaving 14 bases between them. The length of the CDR3 is 15 residues. The CDR3 DNA sequence: TGCGCCAGCAGCCAAACTCTAGCGCCTAACTACGAGCAGTACTTC. It specifies CASSQTLAPNYEQYF.

This chain connects TRBV5-6 to TRBJ2-1; possibly TRBD2 for D (6 bases). The CDR3 is made up of 13 amino acids. Germline CDR1 SGHDT, CDR2 YYEEEE. The V and J ends lost 3 bases and 3 bases respectively, with 7 bases between them. DNA for the CDR3: TGTGCCAGCAGCTGGGACTTCTACAATGAGCAGTTCTTC. Encoded protein: CASSWDFYNEQFF.

The gene calls are TRBV7-2 and TRBJ2-2; 10 positions match TRBD1. Germline V gene lookup returns CDR1 SGHTA and CDR2 FQGNSA. This CDR3 has 16 amino acids. V lost 5 bases, J lost 5 bases, and 8 bases stayed unmatched. The CDR3 coding sequence is TGTGCCAGCAGCCCACACGGGACAGGGGTTACCGGGGAGCTGTTTTTT. Protein sequence: CASSPHGTGVTGELFF.

This clone was seen a single time. The chain uses TRBV5-4 and TRBJ1-1; 7 bases are a match to TRBD1. Losses at the gene ends were 0 bases for V and 0 bases for J; bases not matched to a gene: 2. Germline V gives CDR1 SGHNT, CDR2 YYREEE (reference sequence). The CDR3 is 15 amino acids. The CDR3, as DNA: TGTGCCAGCAGCTTGGGACAGGGCATGAACACTGAAGCTTTCTTT. It is translated as CASSLGQGMNTEAFF. Variable domain in full (rest from reference TRBV5-4 and TRBJ1-1): ETGVTQSPTHLIKTRGQQVTLRCSSQSGHNTVSWYQQALGQGPQFIFQYYREEENGRGNFPPRFSGLQFPNYSSELNVNALELDDSALYLCASSLGQGMNTEAFFGQGTRLTVV.

This clone has only a few counts. The chain joins TRBV7-2 to TRBJ1-4, with D maybe TRBD1 (6 bases). The CDR3 has 14 residues. V was pared by 1 base and J by 6 bases, with 9 bases between. Germline V gene data show CDR1 as SGHTA and CDR2 as FQGNSA. The CDR3 here is CASSLGTADEKLFF. The CDR3 DNA reads as TGTGCCAGCAGCTTAGGGACAGCTGATGAAAAACTGTTTTTT.

The gene calls are TRBV11-3 and TRBJ2-1; 13 bases match TRBD2. The germline V gene has CDR1 SGHNT and CDR2 YENEEA. The trim removed 2 bases at V and 3 bases at J, leaving 4 bases unmatched. This CDR3 region has 17 residues. CDR3 bases: TGTGCCAGCAGCTTACATCGACTAGCGGGAGGCTACAATGAGCAGTTCTTC. Translated, it gives CASSLHRLAGGYNEQFF.

The J gene is TRBJ2-7, the V gene TRBV21-1; the table assigns TRBD1, which was not confirmed against the DNA. TRBV21-1 is noted as a pseudogene. The CDR3 is 16 amino acids. The chain's CDR3 is CASSLRLIGGSYEQYF. CDR3 bases: TGTGCCAGCAGCCTTCGTCTCATAGGGGGATCCTACGAGCAGTACTTC.

This clone appeared a single time. The gene calls are TRBV5-1 and TRBJ2-1, with D maybe TRBD2 (5 bases). Trimming left V 4 bases short and J 7 bases short, with 12 bases between. Germline V gene data show CDR1 as SGHRS and CDR2 as YFSETQ. The CDR3 runs 13 residues. CDR3 protein: CASSPGSRNEQFF. DNA of the CDR3: TGCGCCAGCAGCCCGGGGTCCAGAAATGAGCAGTTCTTC.

The V call is TRBV3-1 (or the pseudogene TRBV3-2), the J call TRBJ2-1; D uncertain. CDR3 length: 14 amino acids. The ends were cut back, 0 bases at V and 2 bases at J, with 5 bases in the middle. Per germline, CDR1 LGHDT and CDR2 YNNKEL (reference sequence). CDR3 sequence: CASSQDPTYNEQFF. The DNA for the CDR3 is TGTGCCAGCAGCCAAGATCCCACCTACAATGAGCAGTTCTTC.

The chain employs TRBV5-6 and TRBJ2-7, with 9 bases aligning to TRBD2. The CDR3 runs 15 residues. Germline lookup yields CDR1 SGHDT and CDR2 YYEEEE. Losses at the gene ends were 1 base for V and 2 bases for J; bases not matched to a gene: 4. CDR3: CASSLISGRPYEQYF. The CDR3 region has the DNA TGTGCCAGCAGCTTGATCAGCGGGAGGCCCTACGAGCAGTACTTC. The whole variable domain, filled in from reference TRBV5-6 and TRBJ2-7, reads DAGVTQSPTHLIKTRGQQVTLRCSPKSGHDTVSWYQQALGQGPQFIFQYYEEEERQRGNFPDRFSGHQFPNYSSELNVNALLLGDSALYLCASSLISGRPYEQYFGPGTRLTVT.

V usage is TRBV21-1 and J usage is TRBJ1-5. TRBV21-1 represents a pseudogene. This CDR3 has 20 amino acids. The CDR3, as DNA: TGTGCCAGCAGCCCCCGCTTGGACAGTTATTTAGGAGGGATAAGTCAGCCCCAGCATTTT. Translation: CASSPRLDSYLGGISQPQHF.

The chain has TRBV6-5 and TRBJ2-2; D gene unclear. Germline CDR1 and CDR2: MNHEY and SVGAGI. This CDR3 region has 13 residues. Trimming shortened V by 6 bases and J by 5 bases, and 10 bases separated the two germline ends. CDR3 residues: CASSPEGTGELFF. As DNA, the CDR3 is TGTGCCAGCAGCCCCGAAGGTACCGGGGAGCTGTTTTTT.

The J gene is TRBJ2-2, the V gene TRBV5-6, with 13 bases lining up with TRBD2. The CDR3 covers 16 residues. Trimming removed 1 base from V and 9 bases from J; junction bases left unmatched: 6. Germline V CDR1 and CDR2: SGHDT, YYEEEE. The CDR3 sequence: CASSLRTSGRSRELFF. CDR3 coding DNA: TGTGCCAGCAGCTTGAGGACTAGCGGGAGATCTAGGGAGCTGTTTTTT.

Here the CDR3 reads CASSPSGNEQFF. The CDR3 coding sequence is TGTGCCAGCAGTCCTTCGGGGAATGAGCAGTTCTTC. This chain links TRBV12-3 or TRBV12-4 with TRBJ2-1; D possibly corresponds to TRBD2 (5 bases). Trimming took off 5 bases at V and 7 bases at J, with 9 bases between the two ends. The CDR3 is 12 amino acids.